This entry features one TCR beta chain sequence. Its antigen is currently unknown. The CDR3 loop spans 14 amino acids. V lost 4 bases to trimming and J lost 8 bases; unmatched junction nucleotides: 12. Germline V gene sequence: CDR1 SQVTM, CDR2 ANQGSEA. The data were taken from a study of brain T cells in children with intractable seizures. Indicated time point: blood from clinic visit 5 months post-surgery; TSC patient then seizure free. Surgery cases with the highest brain T cell transcript signatures were chosen for sequencing. Study-wide results and limits: Only CDR3 sequence similarity suggested viral specificity, without known HCMV serostatus.

TCRdb keeps only in-frame clones here, not all; method: immunoSEQ multiplex PCR. The sample contains approximately 330,000 clones, more than 85% of which appear only once. This sequence joins TRBV29-1 and TRBJ1-2, with 8 bases fitting TRBD1. This receptor was obtained from a boy younger than two with tuberous sclerosis and intractable seizures. The sample here was peripheral blood, taken around 5 months after surgery. The CDR3 loop reads CSVGGRGPGLGYTF. The CDR3 DNA sequence: TGCAGCGTTGGGGGCAGGGGGCCAGGACTGGGCTACACCTTC. Using reference TRBV29-1 and TRBJ1-2 for the parts outside the CDR3, the full variable domain is SAVISQKPSRDICQRGTSLTIQCQVDSQVTMMFWYRQQPGQSLTLIATANQGSEATYESGFVIDKFPISRPNLTFSTLTVSNMSPEDSSIYLCSVGGRGPGLGYTFGSGTRLTVV.